This TCR beta chain is from a study of shared T cell receptors in the human thymus. The length of the CDR3 is 14 residues. V shed 1 base and J 5 bases; nucleotides not matched to a gene: 2. The germline gives CDR1 SGHRS, CDR2 YFSETQ. Produced via immunoSEQ multiplex PCR; TCRdb's table is partial and in-frame only. Altogether under 850,000 clones are present, 88% being singletons, with the ten largest covering about 0.01%. This same sample was also part of a study on human thymus T cells.

This chain connects TRBV5-1 to TRBJ2-3; 9 bases agree with TRBD1. This sequence was found in a boy less than two years old with a congenital heart defect. Sequenced material: thymocytes. CDR3 loop: CASSLRQGVDTQYF. The DNA of the CDR3 is TGCGCCAGCAGCTTGCGACAGGGGGTAGATACGCAGTATTTT.